What follows are 30 T cell receptor beta chains derived from one specimen sequenced in a study of human T cells and chemical hapten exposure. MiXCR was run by TCRdb on the RACE reads, yielding one entry per CDR3 protein. This table holds 380,000 or so distinct CDR3 sequences, 5.5% found once. The time point here: pre-sensitization, week 0. Treatment meaning: therapeutic diphenylcyclopropenone sensitization with weekly scalp DPC. The sequences come from whole blood, collected in connection with sensitization to the hapten diphenylcyclopropenone (DPC). These receptors were taken from a woman aged 18-29 years with alopecia areata. Some clones in this sample may be carry-over from other donors' samples.

This clonotype was observed many times. The chain uses TRBV9 and TRBJ2-7; 10 bases agree with TRBD1. CDR1 is SGDLS, CDR2 YYNGEE, per germline. The trim removed 3 bases at V and 6 bases at J, leaving 9 bases unmatched. The length of the CDR3 is 15 residues. CDR3 nucleotides: TGTGCCAGCAGCGCTTCCGGGACAGGGGTCAGCGAGCAGTACTTC. Its protein is CASSASGTGVSEQYF.

CDR3 loop: CAISEERVGQASGNTIYF. The CDR3, as DNA: TGTGCCATCAGTGAGGAGCGAGTTGGACAGGCCTCTGGAAACACCATATATTTT. The V and J genes are TRBV10-3 and TRBJ1-3; 7 nucleotides agree with TRBD1. The CDR3 sequence is 18 residues long. Germline-derived CDR1 and CDR2 are ENHRY and SYGVKD. V shed 2 bases and J 0 bases; nucleotides not matched to a gene: 10.

This clonotype was seen a handful of times. The chain joins TRBV7-3 to TRBJ1-6; D may be TRBD1 (5 bases). Germline assignment: CDR1 SGHTA and CDR2 FQGTGA. V was trimmed by 5 bases and J by 9 bases, leaving 14 bases between them. The CDR3 runs 14 residues. CDR3 residues: CASSPGTLASPLHF. CDR3 nucleotides: TGTGCCAGCAGCCCTGGGACTTTGGCTTCACCCCTCCACTTT.

Ten or more counts support this clonotype. This chain joins TRBV18 and TRBJ1-6, with TRBD1 as a possible D gene (5 bases). Trimming removed 2 bases from V and 6 bases from J, with 14 bases in between. CDR1 and CDR2 (germline): KGHSH, LQKENI. This CDR3 spans 16 amino acids. CDR3 DNA sequence: TGTGCCAGCTCACCAATCGCAGGGTTCTCTAATTCACCCCTCCACTTT. The encoded protein is CASSPIAGFSNSPLHF.

This clonotype was seen a few times. The genes are TRBV4-1 and TRBJ2-5, with D hard to call. Germline CDR1 MGHRA, CDR2 YSYEKL. The V gene lost 4 bases and the J gene lost 2 bases, with 11 bases spanning the gap. The CDR3 totals 14 residues. For the CDR3, the DNA is TGCGCCAGCAGCCCTTCCAGGCGTCAAGAGACCCAGTACTTC. It encodes CASSPSRRQETQYF.

The V gene is TRBV2, the J gene TRBJ2-2, with D possibly called TRBD1 or TRBD2 (5 bases each). Trimming left V 7 bases short and J 1 base short, with 10 bases between. This CDR3 has 14 residues. Looked up from germline, CDR1 is SNHLY and CDR2 is FYNNEI. The CDR3 sequence: CASKGTLNTGELFF. Written as DNA, the CDR3 is TGTGCCAGCAAGGGGACCCTGAACACCGGGGAGCTGTTTTTT.

Many counts were recorded for this clonotype. The chain has TRBV6-1 and TRBJ1-2; D perhaps matches TRBD1 (5 bases). The CDR3 has 15 amino acids. Germline V CDR1 and CDR2: MNHNS, SASEGT. Trimming cost V 1 base and J 2 bases, with 11 bases left between them. CDR3 sequence reads: CASSEVGLTNYGYTF. Here the CDR3 DNA reads TGTGCCAGCAGTGAAGTGGGACTGACGAACTATGGCTACACCTTC.

This clonotype has at least ten counts. The CDR3: CASGTDSATEAFF. CDR3 bases: TGTGCCAGCGGGACGGATTCCGCCACTGAAGCTTTCTTT. The chain links TRBV7-2 to TRBJ1-1, with D possibly TRBD1 on 5 matching bases. The CDR3 loop spans 13 amino acids. Germline V gene data show CDR1 as SGHTA and CDR2 as FQGNSA. The V end was cut by 8 bases, the J end by 4 bases, with 14 bases between.

This clonotype was detected many times. The rearrangement joins TRBV7-3 to TRBJ2-1; 10 bases map to TRBD1. The germline CDR1 and CDR2 sequences are SGHTA and FQGTGA. The V and J ends lost 4 bases and 8 bases, in that order; junction bases with no gene match: 8. The CDR3 sequence is 15 residues long. The CDR3 spells CASSWRDRGRDEQFF. CDR3 nucleotides: TGTGCCAGCAGCTGGCGGGACAGGGGCCGGGATGAGCAGTTCTTC. Looking up the rest from reference TRBV7-3 and TRBJ2-1 gives the full variable domain: GAGVSQTPSNKVTEKGKYVELRCDPISGHTALYWYRQSLGQGPEFLIYFQGTGAADDSGLPNDRFFAVRPEGSVSTLKIQRTERGDSAVYLCASSWRDRGRDEQFFGPGTRLTVL.

This clonotype was seen more than once but under ten times. J is TRBJ1-2 and V is TRBV4-2; 10 bases align to TRBD1. Trimming cost V 0 bases and J 7 bases; bases outside gene matches: 8. CDR1 LGHNA and CDR2 YNFKEQ come from the germline V gene. This CDR3 is 16 amino acids long. The CDR3 DNA reads as TGTGCCAGCAGCCAAGATTTCCACGGGACAGGGGTTGGCTACACCTTC. Protein: CASSQDFHGTGVGYTF.

This clonotype has a count of ten or more. This chain links TRBV6-1 with TRBJ1-1, with TRBD1 identical over 10 bases. Germline assignment: CDR1 MNHNS and CDR2 SASEGT. Trimming took 3 bases from V and 1 from J; bases not matched to a gene: 8. The CDR3 totals 17 residues. The CDR3 reads CASSEAPTGGENTEAFF. The CDR3 bases are TGTGCCAGCAGTGAGGCCCCGACAGGGGGCGAGAACACTGAAGCTTTCTTT.

In its sample, this clonotype was seen a few times. The chain carries TRBV7-2 and TRBJ1-2; TRBD1 is a possible D gene (5 bases). CDR3 length: 16 residues. Germline assignment: CDR1 SGHTA and CDR2 FQGNSA. V was trimmed by 2 bases and J by 5 bases, leaving 18 bases between them. The CDR3 DNA sequence: TGTGCCAGCAGCTTAAGGCCGACAGAGATAATTTATGGCTACACCTTC. It is translated as CASSLRPTEIIYGYTF.

This clonotype showed up many times. The CDR3 region is CASSNTGGKNYGYTF. CDR3 in DNA: TGTGCCAGCAGTAATACAGGGGGAAAAAACTATGGCTACACCTTC. V is TRBV6-5 and J is TRBJ1-2, with 8 positions matching TRBD1. This CDR3 comprises 15 residues. Germline V gives CDR1 MNHEY, CDR2 SVGAGI. With V trimmed by 5 bases and J by 2 bases, 7 bases remained unmatched.

This clonotype was detected ten times or more. V is TRBV6-5 and J is TRBJ2-3, with D tentatively TRBD2 (6 bases). Germline V gene sequence: CDR1 MNHEY, CDR2 SVGAGI. The CDR3 has 15 amino acids. The ends were cut back, 2 bases at V and 0 bases at J, with 9 bases in the middle. CDR3 sequence (DNA): TGTGCCAGCAGTTACGGGGGGATTAGCACAGATACGCAGTATTTT. It translates to CASSYGGISTDTQYF.

This clonotype was observed a handful of times. The chain couples TRBV4-3 to TRBJ2-7; TRBD2 is a possible D gene (5 bases). V was trimmed by 1 base and J by 2 bases, leaving 12 bases between them. The germline V gene encodes CDR1 LGHNA and CDR2 YSLEER. The CDR3 is 15 amino acids. The CDR3 DNA reads TGCGCCAGCAGCCAAGGTTTCGGAGGACCCTACGAGCAGTACTTC. Translation gives CASSQGFGGPYEQYF.

This clonotype qualifies as medium-sized. The V call is TRBV2, the J call TRBJ2-1; 7 bases agree with TRBD2. The J segment lost 4 bases and the V segment lost 5 bases, leaving 2 bases of the junction unmatched. CDR1 is SNHLY and CDR2 is FYNNEI in the germline V gene. The CDR3 contains 13 residues. As DNA, the CDR3 is TGTGCCAGCAGTACTAGCGAGTACAATGAGCAGTTCTTC. Translation: CASSTSEYNEQFF.

The rearrangement links TRBV9 to TRBJ2-3, with 14 positions matching TRBD2. CDR1 is SGDLS, CDR2 YYNGEE, per germline. The CDR3 consists of 18 residues. Trimming cost V 4 bases and J 2 bases; bases outside gene matches: 9. This chain's CDR3 is CASSSRLAGGRSTDTQYF. The CDR3 DNA follows: TGTGCCAGCAGCTCAAGACTAGCGGGGGGGCGGTCCACAGATACGCAGTATTTT.

V and J are TRBV6-2 or TRBV6-3 and TRBJ2-3, with D unresolved. V was cut by 7 bases and J by 0 bases, with 8 bases left in between. The germline V gene has CDR1 MNHEY and CDR2 SVGEGT. The CDR3 is 13 residues long. The CDR3 DNA reads TGTGCCAGCACCCAGCCCAGCACAGATACGCAGTATTTT. Translating gives CASTQPSTDTQYF.

The V call is TRBV7-2, the J call TRBJ1-1; unclear D gene. V lost 4 bases to trimming and J lost 5 bases, with 11 bases between them. The CDR3 covers 13 residues. Germline CDR1 reads SGHTA; CDR2 reads FQGNSA. The CDR3 DNA reads as TGTGCCAGCAGCTCCATGGTGAGGACTGAAGCTTTCTTT. Protein: CASSSMVRTEAFF.

The table lists this clonotype with many counts. J is TRBJ2-5 and V is TRBV29-1, with TRBD1 matching 7 bases. The trim removed 8 bases at V and 2 bases at J, leaving 8 bases unmatched. The CDR3 is 13 amino acids. The germline V gene has CDR1 SQVTM and CDR2 ANQGSEA. CDR3 loop: CSITGAGQETQYF. Written as DNA, the CDR3 is TGCAGCATCACAGGGGCAGGACAAGAGACCCAGTACTTC.

This clonotype was observed many times. The rearrangement uses TRBV24-1 and TRBJ2-3; 11 nucleotides agree with TRBD1. V shed 2 bases and J 1 base; nucleotides not matched to a gene: 7. The CDR3 length is 18 residues. Germline lookup yields CDR1 KGHDR and CDR2 SFDVKD. CDR3 loop: CATSDSTPGQGGTDTQYF. The CDR3 region has the DNA TGTGCCACCAGTGATTCAACTCCGGGACAGGGGGGCACAGATACGCAGTATTTT.

The V gene is TRBV28, the J gene TRBJ1-2; D is undetermined. Germline loops: CDR1 MDHEN, CDR2 SYDVKM. V was pared by 5 bases and J by 8 bases, with 9 bases between. This CDR3 is 11 amino acids long. CDR3 loop: CASSLPRGYTF. CDR3 DNA: TGTGCCAGCAGTCTCCCGCGCGGCTACACCTTC.

V usage is TRBV24-1 and J usage is TRBJ2-1; TRBD2 agrees at 10 bases. V lost 6 bases and J lost 8; bases outside the gene matches: 9. The CDR3 extends over 15 amino acids. Germline CDR1 and CDR2: KGHDR and SFDVKD. CDR3 region: CATSQPGLAFDEQFF. DNA of the CDR3: TGTGCCACCAGTCAACCGGGACTAGCGTTCGATGAGCAGTTCTTC.

This clonotype was picked up a small number of times. The rearrangement joins TRBV4-1 to TRBJ2-1; D gene ambiguous. The CDR3 has 14 residues. The ends were cut back, 3 bases at V and 5 bases at J, with 11 bases in the middle. CDR1 is MGHRA, CDR2 YSYEKL, per germline. CDR3 in amino acids: CASSQTAVNNEQFF. The CDR3 nucleotides are TGCGCCAGCAGCCAGACCGCCGTCAACAATGAGCAGTTCTTC.

The sample holds a few counts of this clonotype. The rearrangement joins TRBV4-3 to TRBJ2-6; D unclear. This CDR3 spans 15 amino acids. V dropped 8 bases and J dropped 0 bases, with 11 bases sitting between them. Germline values: CDR1 LGHNA, CDR2 YSLEER. In DNA form, the CDR3 reads TGCGCCAGCCGGCCCAGCCACTCTGGGGCCAACGTCCTGACTTTC. Amino acids: CASRPSHSGANVLTF.

The chain links TRBV20-1 to TRBJ2-2; 7 bases are shared with TRBD1. This CDR3 is built from 14 residues. The V segment lost 5 bases and the J segment 2 bases; nucleotides outside the gene matches: 5. CDR1 and CDR2 (germline): DFQATT, SNEGSKA (reference sequence). The DNA for the CDR3 is TGCAGTGCTCCGGGACAGCTTAACACCGGGGAGCTGTTTTTT. It codes for CSAPGQLNTGELFF.

This clonotype has only a few counts. The genes are TRBV5-1 and TRBJ2-7, with 7 bases that match TRBD1. Germline CDR1 and CDR2: SGHRS and YFSETQ. This CDR3 has 15 residues. Trimming removed 0 bases from V and 7 bases from J; junction bases left unmatched: 10. CDR3 in DNA: TGCGCCAGCAGCTTGGACAGGGGACCCTCTGGTGAGCAGTACTTC. Its translation: CASSLDRGPSGEQYF.

This clonotype was seen a few times. V gene TRBV2 combines with J gene TRBJ2-3, with D perhaps TRBD2 (6 bases). The germline V gene has CDR1 SNHLY and CDR2 FYNNEI. There are 15 residues in the CDR3. The V and J ends lost 8 bases and 0 bases respectively, with 15 bases between them. CDR3 amino acids: CASAGTGGSTDTQYF. CDR3 nucleotide sequence: TGTGCCAGCGCGGGGACCGGAGGGAGCACAGATACGCAGTATTTT.

The rearrangement links TRBV4-3 to TRBJ2-1, with a weak D call TRBD1 (5 bases). This CDR3 is 17 amino acids long. Germline V gene lookup returns CDR1 LGHNA and CDR2 YSLEER. The V and J ends lost 0 bases and 1 base respectively, with 13 bases between them. The CDR3 spells CASSQDRRGNSYNEQFF. CDR3 nucleotides: TGCGCCAGCAGCCAAGATCGAAGGGGTAATTCCTACAATGAGCAGTTCTTC.

The chain recombines TRBV3-1 with TRBJ1-2; D uncertain. Germline V gene sequence: CDR1 LGHDT, CDR2 YNNKEL (reference sequence). The CDR3 has 13 amino acids. V was clipped by 6 bases and J by 6 bases, with 14 bases between them. This CDR3 reads CASSPDGVNGYTF. The CDR3 coding sequence is TGTGCCAGCAGTCCGGACGGAGTAAATGGCTACACCTTC.